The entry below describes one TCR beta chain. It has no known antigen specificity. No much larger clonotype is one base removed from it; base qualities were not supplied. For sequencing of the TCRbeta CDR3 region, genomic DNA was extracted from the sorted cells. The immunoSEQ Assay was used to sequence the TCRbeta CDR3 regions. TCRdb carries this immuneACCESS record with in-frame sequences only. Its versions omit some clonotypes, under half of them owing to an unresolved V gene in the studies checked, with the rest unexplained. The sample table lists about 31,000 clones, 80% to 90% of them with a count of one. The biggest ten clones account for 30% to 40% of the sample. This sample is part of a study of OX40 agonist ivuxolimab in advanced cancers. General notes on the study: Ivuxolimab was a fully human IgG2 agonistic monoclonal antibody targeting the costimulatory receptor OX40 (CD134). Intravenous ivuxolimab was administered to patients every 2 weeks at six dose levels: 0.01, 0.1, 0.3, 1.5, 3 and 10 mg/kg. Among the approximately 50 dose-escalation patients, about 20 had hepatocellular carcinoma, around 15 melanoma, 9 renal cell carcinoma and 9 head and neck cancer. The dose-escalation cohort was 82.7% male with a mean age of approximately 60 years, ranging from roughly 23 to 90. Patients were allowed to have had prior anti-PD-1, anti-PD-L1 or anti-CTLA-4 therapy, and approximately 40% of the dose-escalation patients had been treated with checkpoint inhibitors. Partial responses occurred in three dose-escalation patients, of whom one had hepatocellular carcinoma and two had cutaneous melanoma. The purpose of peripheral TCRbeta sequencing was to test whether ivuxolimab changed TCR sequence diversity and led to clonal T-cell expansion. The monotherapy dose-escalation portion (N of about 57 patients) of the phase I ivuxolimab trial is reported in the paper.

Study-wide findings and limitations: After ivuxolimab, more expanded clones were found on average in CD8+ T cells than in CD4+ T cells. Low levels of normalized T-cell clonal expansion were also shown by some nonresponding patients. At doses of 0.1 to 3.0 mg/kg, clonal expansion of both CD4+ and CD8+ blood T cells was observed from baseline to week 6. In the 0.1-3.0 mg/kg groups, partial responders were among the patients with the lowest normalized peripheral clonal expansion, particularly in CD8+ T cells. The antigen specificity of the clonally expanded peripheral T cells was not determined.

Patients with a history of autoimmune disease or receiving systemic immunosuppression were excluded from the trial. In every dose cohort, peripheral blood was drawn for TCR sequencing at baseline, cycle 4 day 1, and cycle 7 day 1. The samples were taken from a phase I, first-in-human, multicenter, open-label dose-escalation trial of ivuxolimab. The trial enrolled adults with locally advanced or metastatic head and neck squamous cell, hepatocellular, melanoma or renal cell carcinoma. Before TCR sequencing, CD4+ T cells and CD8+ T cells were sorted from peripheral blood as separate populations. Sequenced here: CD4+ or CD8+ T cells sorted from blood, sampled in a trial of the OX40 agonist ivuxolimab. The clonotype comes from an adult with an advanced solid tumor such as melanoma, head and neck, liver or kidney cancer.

The CDR3 reads CASSFGDYSTNEKLFF. The base sequence is TGTGCCAGCAGCTTTGGGGATTACTCAACTAATGAAAAACTGTTTTTT. Rearrangement joined TRBV7-2 to TRBJ1-4, with the D gene call left open. V drops 3 bases and J drops 0 bases, leaving 11 bases in between. CDR1 and CDR2 were assigned from the germline V gene as SGHTA and FQGNSA. The CDR3, from cysteine to phenylalanine, totals 16 residues. Only CDR3 DNA is held: 48 bases, read in frame from base 1.